This record covers a single T cell receptor (beta chain). Its antigen is unidentified. TCRdb re-called the 5' RACE reads and shows each CDR3 protein once, DNA omitted. The record lists over 150,000 distinct CDR3 sequences, of which the ten most abundant hold roughly 2.3%. The source of the sample is a study of monozygotic twins with inflammatory bowel disease. Whole-study results and caveats: Those with IBD had lower TCRbeta diversity (inverse Simpson) than their healthy co-twins did.

Germline V gene data show CDR1 as SQVTM and CDR2 as ANQGSEA. This CDR3 is built from 14 residues. The V call is TRBV29-1, the J call TRBJ1-1. This TCR was recovered from a human donor with ulcerative colitis or Crohn's disease, or a healthy co-twin of an affected twin (not recorded which). The sequenced sample was blood. The CDR3 loop is CSVLSWGGRTEAFF.